One and the same sample provided the 26 T cell receptor beta chains below, sequenced in a study of shared clonotypes between healthy human individuals. Some clones are missing from TCRdb's copy, which holds only in-frame ones; the method was immunoSEQ multiplex PCR. The sample shows about 490,000 clones, around 80% of them seen only once. The sequenced sample was PBMCs. The receptor source for this set is a middle-aged woman in good health. Some clones in this sample may be carry-over from other donors' samples.

V gene TRBV7-8 combines with J gene TRBJ2-2; 9 positions agree with TRBD1. Per germline, CDR1 SGHVS and CDR2 FQNEAQ. The trim removed 0 bases at V and 14 bases at J, leaving 19 bases unmatched. This CDR3 is built from 18 residues. CDR3 DNA sequence: TGTGCCAGCAGCTTAGCGGACAGGGGATTGGGGGGCTTTCCGTTTCTGTTTTTT. As protein: CASSLADRGLGGFPFLFF.

The chain links TRBV10-3 to TRBJ2-1; D unresolved. Germline loops: CDR1 ENHRY, CDR2 SYGVKD. This CDR3 region has 12 residues. V was trimmed by 2 bases and J by 6 bases, leaving 5 bases between them. The CDR3: CAISEGGNEQFF. The CDR3 bases are TGTGCCATCAGTGAGGGTGGCAATGAGCAGTTCTTC.

Remarks on this clone: A far larger clone lies a single base away; this is likely a read error. Within the sample, other DNA sequences also encode this same CDR3. This chain connects TRBV5-4 to TRBJ1-4; D is unresolved. The CDR3 has 16 residues. CDR1 and CDR2 from the germline V gene are SGHNT and YYREEE (reference sequence). Trimming cost V 0 bases and J 8 bases, with 17 bases left between them. For the CDR3, the DNA is TGTGCCAGCAGCTTGGCCCCCGCGAAGATGAACGAAAAACTGTTTTTT. It codes for CASSLAPAKMNEKLFF. Drawing the rest from reference TRBV5-4 and TRBJ1-4, the complete variable domain is ETGVTQSPTHLIKTRGQQVTLRCSSQSGHNTVSWYQQALGQGPQFIFQYYREEENGRGNFPPRFSGLQFPNYSSELNVNALELDDSALYLCASSLAPAKMNEKLFFGSGTQLSVL.

This chain links TRBV7-6 with TRBJ1-3; 8 bases fit TRBD1. CDR1 and CDR2 (germline): SGHVS, FNYEAQ. Unmatched junction bases numbered 10, after V lost 3 bases and J lost 3 bases. The CDR3 consists of 17 residues. The chain's CDR3 is CASSFGQGLGGGNTIYF. Written as DNA, the CDR3 is TGTGCCAGCAGCTTCGGACAGGGTCTGGGCGGTGGAAACACCATATATTTT. Complete variable domain (other parts from reference TRBV7-6 and TRBJ1-3): GAGVSQSPRYKVTKRGQDVALRCDPISGHVSLYWYRQALGQGPEFLTYFNYEAQQDKSGLPNDRFSAERPEGSISTLTIQRTEQRDSAMYRCASSFGQGLGGGNTIYFGEGSWLTVV.

This chain joins TRBV7-3 and TRBJ2-1; 12 bases are shared with TRBD2. Trimming cost V 6 bases and J 9 bases; bases outside gene matches: 15. Germline values: CDR1 SGHTA, CDR2 FQGTGA. CDR3 length: 17 residues. The CDR3 DNA sequence: TGTGCCAGCAGTCTCCTAGCGGGAGGGCCGGCAAATGTTGAGCAGTTCTTC. Protein: CASSLLAGGPANVEQFF.

This clone showed up just a few times. Other DNA sequences in the same sample also yield this CDR3. The rearrangement joins TRBV13 to TRBJ2-7, with D perhaps TRBD1 (6 bases). Germline V gene sequence: CDR1 PRHDT, CDR2 FYEKMQ (reference sequence). The CDR3 covers 12 residues. Trimming shortened V by 6 bases and J by 4 bases, and 10 bases separated the two germline ends. The CDR3 sequence: CASSLRGYEQYF. The DNA for the CDR3 is TGTGCCAGCAGTCTAAGGGGGTACGAGCAGTACTTC. Based on the CDR3 plus reference TRBV13 and TRBJ2-7, the full variable domain is AAGVIQSPRHLIKEKRETATLKCYPIPRHDTVYWYQQGPGQDPQFLISFYEKMQSDKGSIPDRFSAQQFSDYHSELNMSSLELGDSALYFCASSLRGYEQYFGPGTRLTVT.

The rearrangement joins TRBV7-9 to TRBJ1-2; 8 bases line up with TRBD1. Germline loops: CDR1 SEHNR, CDR2 FQNEAQ (reference sequence). V lost 3 bases and J lost 6; bases outside the gene matches: 9. This CDR3 is built from 15 residues. The CDR3, as DNA: TGTGCCAGCAGCTTCCTCTCCGGGACAGGAGATGGCTACACCTTC. It translates to CASSFLSGTGDGYTF.

The V and J genes are TRBV18 and TRBJ1-2; the match to TRBD1 covers 8 bases. This CDR3 contains 14 residues. The V and J ends lost 3 bases and 8 bases, in that order; junction bases with no gene match: 8. Germline-derived CDR1 and CDR2 are KGHSH and LQKENI. In nucleotides, the CDR3 is TGTGCCAGCTCACCGGGACAGGAGGCGAGGGGCTACACCTTC. Amino acids: CASSPGQEARGYTF.

The chain couples TRBV7-9 to TRBJ2-5, with a possible D match to TRBD2 (5 bases). This CDR3 has 14 residues. V was pared by 0 bases and J by 3 bases, with 8 bases between. Germline V gene lookup returns CDR1 SEHNR and CDR2 FQNEAQ (reference sequence). CDR3: CASSLASREETQYF. DNA of the CDR3: TGTGCCAGCAGCTTAGCTTCGCGGGAAGAGACCCAGTACTTC.

This clone was recorded only once. The J gene is TRBJ2-5, the V gene TRBV6-1; D remains unclear. V was shortened by 1 base and J by 1 base, with 10 bases between the two germline ends. Germline lookup yields CDR1 MNHNS and CDR2 SASEGT. The CDR3 is made up of 15 amino acids. The CDR3 nucleotides read TGTGCCAGCAGTGAAGGGTGGGTAGGCCAAGAGACCCAGTACTTC. Its translation is CASSEGWVGQETQYF.

The rearrangement joins TRBV5-1 to TRBJ2-1, with D perhaps TRBD2 (5 bases). V lost 4 bases to trimming and J lost 10 bases, with 18 bases between them. CDR3 length: 14 amino acids. The germline gives CDR1 SGHRS, CDR2 YFSETQ. The CDR3 here is CASSRAAAGEEQFF. In DNA form, the CDR3 reads TGCGCCAGCAGCCGGGCGGCGGCTGGGGAGGAGCAGTTCTTC.

This chain connects TRBV7-9 to TRBJ2-7; 8 positions agree with TRBD2. Per germline, CDR1 SEHNR and CDR2 FQNEAQ (reference sequence). V was pared by 3 bases and J by 5 bases, with 15 bases of the junction left unmatched. This CDR3 region has 17 residues. The CDR3: CASSFSGSHILIDEQYF. CDR3 sequence (DNA): TGTGCCAGCAGCTTCAGCGGGAGTCATATTCTCATCGACGAGCAGTACTTC.

This clone was counted a few times. V is TRBV28 and J is TRBJ2-3; D may be TRBD2 (6 bases). The CDR3 runs 15 residues. Germline CDR1 MDHEN, CDR2 SYDVKM. V shed 3 bases and J shed 1 base, with 11 bases lying between them. CDR3 residues: CASSFMASGTDTQYF. The CDR3 DNA follows: TGTGCCAGCAGTTTTATGGCTAGCGGCACAGATACGCAGTATTTT.

A few counts support this clone. The same CDR3 is also encoded by other DNA sequences in this sample. V gene TRBV10-1 combines with J gene TRBJ1-4; TRBD1 agrees at 11 bases. The V segment lost 4 bases and the J segment 7 bases; nucleotides outside the gene matches: 2. CDR3 length: 14 residues. Germline CDR1 and CDR2: WNHNN and SYGVQD (reference sequence). The CDR3 region has the DNA TGCGCCAGCAGTGGAGGGACAGGGGGTGAAAAACTGTTTTTT. It encodes CASSGGTGGEKLFF.

The V and J genes are TRBV29-1 and TRBJ2-1; weak D call: TRBD1 (5 bases). Germline values: CDR1 SQVTM, CDR2 ANQGSEA. The CDR3 extends over 12 amino acids. V lost 4 bases to trimming and J lost 9 bases, with 13 bases between them. The CDR3 loop reads CSVGQGRGEQFF. The CDR3 DNA reads TGCAGCGTTGGGCAGGGAAGGGGTGAGCAGTTCTTC.

The chain carries TRBV7-8 and TRBJ2-1; 8 nucleotides align to TRBD2. Unmatched junction bases numbered 4, after V lost 8 bases and J lost 10 bases. The CDR3 is 11 residues long. The germline V gene has CDR1 SGHVS and CDR2 FQNEAQ. In DNA form, the CDR3 reads TGTGCCAGCTTTGGCGGGAGGGAGCAGTTCTTC. Translation gives CASFGGREQFF.

The chain uses TRBV27 and TRBJ2-5, with 7 bases identical to TRBD2. With V trimmed by 3 bases and J by 5 bases, 3 bases remained unmatched. CDR1 and CDR2 (germline): MNHEY, SMNVEV (reference sequence). The CDR3 sequence is 13 residues long. In nucleotides, the CDR3 is TGTGCCAGCAGTTTTAGGGAGGGGGAGACCCAGTACTTC. This gives the protein CASSFREGETQYF.

Of note for this clone: Possible read error: a much larger clone is one base away. The sample contains more than one DNA sequence encoding this CDR3. The chain combines TRBV25-1 with TRBJ1-4; D remains ambiguous. The V gene lost 2 bases and the J gene lost 8 bases, with 9 bases spanning the gap. CDR1 and CDR2 (germline): MGHDK, SYGVNS. This CDR3 is built from 13 residues. CDR3 sequence: CASSESPAEKLFF. As DNA, the CDR3 is TGTGCCAGCAGTGAAAGCCCGGCCGAAAAACTGTTTTTT. The full variable domain, rest sourced from reference TRBV25-1 and TRBJ1-4, is EADIYQTPRYLVIGTGKKITLECSQTMGHDKMYWYQQDPGMELHLIHYSYGVNSTEKGDLSSESTVSRIRTEHFPLTLESARPSHTSQYLCASSESPAEKLFFGSGTQLSVL.

The chain joins TRBV7-9 to TRBJ1-3; D remains ambiguous. This CDR3 has 15 amino acids. Germline lookup yields CDR1 SEHNR and CDR2 FQNEAQ (reference sequence). Trimming took 5 bases from V and 0 from J, leaving 11 bases between them. DNA of the CDR3: TGTGCCAGCAGCCCCCCGTCTGGCTCTGGAAACACCATATATTTT. This codes for CASSPPSGSGNTIYF.

This clone showed up many times. The chain is built from TRBV7-6 and TRBJ2-7; the match to TRBD1 covers 11 bases. Germline loops: CDR1 SGHVS, CDR2 FNYEAQ. V shed 5 bases and J 5 bases; nucleotides not matched to a gene: 8. CDR3 length equals 15 residues. The CDR3 sequence is CASSLRDRGTHEQYF. CDR3 nucleotides: TGTGCCAGCAGCCTCCGGGACAGGGGGACCCACGAGCAGTACTTC.

The rearrangement joins TRBV19 to TRBJ2-1; perhaps TRBD1 as D (5 bases). The V gene's germline CDR1 is LNHDA and CDR2 SQIVND (reference sequence). The CDR3 is 15 residues long. V shed 2 bases and J shed 6 bases, with 14 bases lying between them. CDR3 sequence: CASSIRGAGSNEQFF. DNA of the CDR3: TGTGCCAGTAGTATAAGGGGCGCCGGCAGCAATGAGCAGTTCTTC.

This clone was recorded once. This chain links TRBV15 with TRBJ2-7, with D tentatively TRBD2 (5 bases). CDR1 is LNHNV, CDR2 YYDKDF, per germline (reference sequence). The CDR3 totals 13 residues. V gave up 0 bases and J gave up 7 bases, with 10 bases separating them. This chain's CDR3 is CATSRDWPGEQYF. DNA for the CDR3: TGTGCCACCAGCAGAGATTGGCCGGGGGAGCAGTACTTC. Drawing the rest from reference TRBV15 and TRBJ2-7, the complete variable domain is DAMVIQNPRYQVTQFGKPVTLSCSQTLNHNVMYWYQQKSSQAPKLLFHYYDKDFNNEADTPDNFQSRRPNTSFCFLDIRSPGLGDTAMYLCATSRDWPGEQYFGPGTRLTVT.

A note on this clone: A far bigger clonotype differs at one base, so this is likely a read error. The identical CDR3 is also encoded by other nucleotide sequences in the sample. Written as DNA, the CDR3 is TGTGCCAGCAGCCAGAGGACTAGCGGCGAAGATACGCAGTATTTT. The encoded protein is CASSQRTSGEDTQYF. V gene TRBV7-9 combines with J gene TRBJ2-3, with TRBD2 matching over 10 bases. Germline loops: CDR1 SEHNR, CDR2 FQNEAQ (reference sequence). The CDR3 runs 15 residues. V trimming: 5 bases; J trimming: 5 bases; junction bases outside the gene matches: 7.

This chain joins TRBV7-9 and TRBJ1-1, with D perhaps TRBD1 (6 bases). Trimming shortened V by 6 bases and J by 3 bases, and 11 bases separated the two germline ends. Germline CDR1 is SEHNR and CDR2 is FQNEAQ (reference sequence). The CDR3 length is 13 residues. The CDR3 coding sequence is TGTGCCAGCAGTCACAACAGGGACACTGAAGCTTTCTTT. This sequence encodes CASSHNRDTEAFF.

The chain joins TRBV7-6 to TRBJ1-1; TRBD1 might be the D (6 bases). The germline CDR1 and CDR2 sequences are SGHVS and FNYEAQ. V was clipped by 2 bases and J by 4 bases, with 11 bases between them. The CDR3 is 14 amino acids. CDR3 in amino acids: CASSLTGRGTEAFF. As DNA, the CDR3 is TGTGCCAGCAGCTTAACAGGGCGCGGCACTGAAGCTTTCTTT.

The chain is built from TRBV19 and TRBJ1-5, with TRBD1 matching 9 bases. Per the germline V gene, CDR1 is LNHDA and CDR2 is SQIVND (reference sequence). The CDR3 has 12 amino acids. V shed 10 bases and J 6 bases; nucleotides not matched to a gene: 4. CDR3 region: CATTTGGQPQHF. CDR3 bases: TGTGCCACCACGACAGGGGGTCAGCCCCAGCATTTT.